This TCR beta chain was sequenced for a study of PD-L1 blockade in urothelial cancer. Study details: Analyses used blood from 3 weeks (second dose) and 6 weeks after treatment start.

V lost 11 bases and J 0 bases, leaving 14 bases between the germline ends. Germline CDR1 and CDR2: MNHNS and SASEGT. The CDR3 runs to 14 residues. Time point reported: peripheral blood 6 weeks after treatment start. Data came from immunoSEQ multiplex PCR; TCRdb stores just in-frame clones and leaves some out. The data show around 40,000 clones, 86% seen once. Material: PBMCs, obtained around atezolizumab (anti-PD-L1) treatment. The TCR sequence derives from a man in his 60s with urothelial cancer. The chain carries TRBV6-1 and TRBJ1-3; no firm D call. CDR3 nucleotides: TGTGCCGCCTTGGGCGCCAGCTCTGGAAACACCATATATTTT. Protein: CAALGASSGNTIYF.